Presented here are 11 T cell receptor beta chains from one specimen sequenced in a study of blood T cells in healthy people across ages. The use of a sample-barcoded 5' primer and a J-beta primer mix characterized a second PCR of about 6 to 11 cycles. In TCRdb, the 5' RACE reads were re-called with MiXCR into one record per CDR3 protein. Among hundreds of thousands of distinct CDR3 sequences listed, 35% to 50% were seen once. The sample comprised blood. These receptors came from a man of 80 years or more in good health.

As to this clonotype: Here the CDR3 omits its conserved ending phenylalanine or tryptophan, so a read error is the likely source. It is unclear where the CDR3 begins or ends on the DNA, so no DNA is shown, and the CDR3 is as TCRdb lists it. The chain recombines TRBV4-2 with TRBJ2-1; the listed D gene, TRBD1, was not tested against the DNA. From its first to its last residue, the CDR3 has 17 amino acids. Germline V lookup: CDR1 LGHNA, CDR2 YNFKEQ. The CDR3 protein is CASSHRDRDSHGYTFGS.

The CDR3 here is CASSENRESGELFF. The CDR3 DNA sequence: TGTGCCAGCAGTGAGAACAGGGAAAGCGGGGAGCTGTTTTTT. V and J are TRBV25-1 and TRBJ2-2, with D possibly matching TRBD1 (6 bases). Trimming shortened V by 3 bases and J by 7 bases, and 12 bases separated the two germline ends. The length of the CDR3 is 14 residues. Per the germline V gene, CDR1 is MGHDK and CDR2 is SYGVNS.

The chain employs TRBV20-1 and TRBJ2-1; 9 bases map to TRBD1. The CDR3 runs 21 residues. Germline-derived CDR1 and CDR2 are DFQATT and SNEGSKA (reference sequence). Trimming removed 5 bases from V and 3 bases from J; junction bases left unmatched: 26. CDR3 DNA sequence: TGCAGTGCTGTTACTTTTTGGGGACAGGGTATTGGTATCGCGTACTACAATGAGCAGTTCTTC. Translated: CSAVTFWGQGIGIAYYNEQFF.

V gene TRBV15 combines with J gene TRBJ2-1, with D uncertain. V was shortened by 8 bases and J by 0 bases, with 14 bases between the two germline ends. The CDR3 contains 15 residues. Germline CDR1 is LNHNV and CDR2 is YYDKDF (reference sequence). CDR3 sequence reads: CATAIEGSSYNEQFF. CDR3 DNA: TGTGCCACCGCGATTGAAGGAAGCTCCTACAATGAGCAGTTCTTC.

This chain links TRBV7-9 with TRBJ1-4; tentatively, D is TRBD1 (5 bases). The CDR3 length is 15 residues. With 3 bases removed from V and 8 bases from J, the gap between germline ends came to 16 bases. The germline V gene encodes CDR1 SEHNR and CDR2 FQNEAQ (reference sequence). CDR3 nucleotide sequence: TGTGCCAGCAGCTTGATGATAGGGGATAGCGAAAAACTGTTTTTT. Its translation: CASSLMIGDSEKLFF.

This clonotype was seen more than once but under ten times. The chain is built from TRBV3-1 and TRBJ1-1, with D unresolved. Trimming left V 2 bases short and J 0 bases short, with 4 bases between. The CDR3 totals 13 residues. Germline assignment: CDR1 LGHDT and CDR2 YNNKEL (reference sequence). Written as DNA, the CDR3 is TGTGCCAGCAGCCAAAGCTTGAACACTGAAGCTTTCTTT. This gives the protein CASSQSLNTEAFF.

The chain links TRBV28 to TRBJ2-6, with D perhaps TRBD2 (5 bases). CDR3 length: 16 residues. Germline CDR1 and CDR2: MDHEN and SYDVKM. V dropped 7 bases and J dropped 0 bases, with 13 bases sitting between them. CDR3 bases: TGTGCCAGCATGTTTGGCGGACTCTCTGGGGCCAACGTCCTGACTTTC. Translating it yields CASMFGGLSGANVLTF. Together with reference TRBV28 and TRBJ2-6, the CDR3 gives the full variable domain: DVKVTQSSRYLVKRTGEKVFLECVQDMDHENMFWYRQDPGLGLRLIYFSYDVKMKEKGDIPEGYSVSREKKERFSLILESASTNQTSMYLCASMFGGLSGANVLTFGAGSRLTVL.

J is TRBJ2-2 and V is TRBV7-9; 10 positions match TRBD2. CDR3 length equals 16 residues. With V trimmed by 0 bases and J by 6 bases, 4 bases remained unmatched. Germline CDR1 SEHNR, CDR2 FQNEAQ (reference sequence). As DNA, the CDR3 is TGTGCCAGCAGCTTAGCGGCTAGCGGGAGATCCGGGGAGCTGTTTTTT. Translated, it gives CASSLAASGRSGELFF. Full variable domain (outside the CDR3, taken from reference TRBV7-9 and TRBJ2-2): DTGVSQNPRHKITKRGQNVTFRCDPISEHNRLYWYRQTLGQGPEFLTYFQNEAQLEKSRLLSDRFSAERPKGSFSTLEIQRTEQGDSAMYLCASSLAASGRSGELFFGEGSRLTVL.

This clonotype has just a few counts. The chain's CDR3 is CASSLLATEDTQYF. The CDR3 nucleotides read TGCGCCAGCAGCTTGTTGGCCACCGAAGATACGCAGTATTTT. The rearrangement links TRBV5-1 to TRBJ2-3; D unresolved. Germline CDR1 reads SGHRS; CDR2 reads YFSETQ. Trimming pared 1 base from V and 5 bases from J, leaving 11 bases between. The CDR3 has 14 residues.

The CDR3 DNA reads TGTGCCAGCAGCCCGAGGACAAGGGGTACCTACGAGCAGTACTTC. Translated, it gives CASSPRTRGTYEQYF. The chain links TRBV7-2 to TRBJ2-7; TRBD1 might be the D (5 bases). Per the germline V gene, CDR1 is SGHTA and CDR2 is FQGNSA. Trimming took off 5 bases at V and 2 bases at J, with 16 bases between the two ends. This CDR3 spans 15 amino acids.

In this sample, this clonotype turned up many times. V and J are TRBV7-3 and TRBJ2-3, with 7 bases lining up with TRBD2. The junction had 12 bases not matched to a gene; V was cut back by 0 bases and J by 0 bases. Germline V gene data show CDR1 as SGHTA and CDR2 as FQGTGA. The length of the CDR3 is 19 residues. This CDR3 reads CASSLTSASGLPSTDTQYF. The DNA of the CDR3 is TGTGCCAGCAGCTTAACGTCGGCTAGCGGCCTACCTAGCACAGATACGCAGTATTTT.